A selection of T cell receptor beta chains follows, all from one sample in a study of shared clonotypes between healthy human individuals. Here immunoSEQ multiplex PCR was the method, and the copy in TCRdb shows in-frame clones only, minus some. The data contain tens of thousands of clones, roughly two thirds of them seen just once; the ten biggest clones take up roughly 56%. The sample comprised memory CD8+ T cells sorted from blood. The origin of the receptors is a man aged 25 to 40 in good health. The CDR3 runs from the conserved cysteine through the conserved F or W. A D gene is named only where the DNA matches it firmly. Expanded clones get a size class; other rows say once, few or many, or leave the size out.

many	TRBV11-1	NA	TRBJ2-7	CASSLEGDSSYEQYF	TGTGCCAGCAGCTTAGAAGGGGATAGCTCCTACGAGCAGTACTTC
NA	TRBV18	TRBD2	TRBJ2-1	CASSPQPGLTYNEQFF	TGTGCCAGCTCACCACAACCGGGACTAACCTACAATGAGCAGTTCTTC
NA	TRBV5-3	NA	TRBJ2-4	CARSHKKQDVQYF	TGTGCCAGAAGCCATAAAAAACAGGACGTTCAGTACTTC
once	TRBV6-1	TRBD1	TRBJ1-3	CASLDRGGGNTIYF	TGTGCCAGCTTGGACAGGGGAGGAGGAAACACCATATATTTT
many	TRBV28	NA	TRBJ2-7	CASNSIRYEQYF	TGTGCCAGCAATTCAATCCGCTACGAGCAGTACTTC
few	TRBV13	TRBD1	TRBJ2-5	CASSTRDRGQETQYF	TGTGCCAGCAGCACCCGGGACAGAGGCCAAGAGACCCAGTACTTC
few	TRBV25-1	NA	TRBJ2-7	CASSEIGQSYEQYF	TGTGCCAGCAGTGAAATCGGACAGAGCTACGAGCAGTACTTC
NA	TRBV10-3	NA	TRBJ2-1	CAIRPGTGATSGGYNEQFF	TGTGCCATCCGCCCGGGGACAGGGGCGACTAGCGGAGGGTACAATGAGCAGTTCTTC
NA	TRBV10-2	NA	TRBJ1-1	CASSEGRVSLWGTEAFF	TGCGCCAGCAGTGAGGGGAGGGTATCCCTATGGGGCACTGAAGCTTTCTTT
NA	TRBV6-5	TRBD1	TRBJ1-5	CASSTGTENQPQHF	TGTGCCAGCAGTACCGGGACAGAGAATCAGCCCCAGCATTTT
NA	TRBV5-5	NA	TRBJ2-1	CASSLGLNEQFF	TGTGCCAGCAGCTTAGGACTCAATGAGCAGTTCTTC
few	TRBV2	TRBD1	TRBJ1-5	CASSDGQGTNRPQHF	TGTGCCAGCAGTGACGGACAGGGGACCAATCGGCCCCAGCATTTT
NA	TRBV30	NA	TRBJ2-5	CAWSVTGTSGETQYF	TGTGCCTGGAGTGTAACAGGGACGTCGGGAGAGACCCAGTACTTC
NA	TRBV14	NA	TRBJ2-3	CASSQDSNTDTQYF	TGTGCCAGCAGCCAAGACTCCAACACAGATACGCAGTATTTT
NA	TRBV6-5	TRBD1	TRBJ1-1	CASRPTGTEAFF	TGTGCCAGCAGACCGACAGGGACTGAAGCTTTCTTT
NA	TRBV28	NA	TRBJ2-1	CASSVYYEQFF	TGTGCCAGCAGTGTATACTATGAGCAGTTCTTC
NA	TRBV28	NA	TRBJ2-7	CASRRNPTTGYEQYF	TGTGCCAGCAGACGAAACCCGACCACCGGCTACGAGCAGTACTTC
NA	TRBV2	NA	TRBJ2-5	CASSLLTGQETQYF	TGTGCCAGCAGTCTCCTTACAGGGCAGGAGACCCAGTACTTC
NA	TRBV12-1	NA	TRBJ2-1	CASSPGRSGGRAVHRLNEQFF	TGTGCCAGCAGCCCTGGGCGTTCGGGCGGGAGGGCCGTCCACCGCTTGAATGAGCAGTTCTTC
NA	TRBV2	TRBD2	TRBJ2-1	CASSVPSGRGNEQFF	TGTGCCAGCAGTGTACCCAGCGGGAGGGGAAATGAGCAGTTCTTC
NA	TRBV19	TRBD1	TRBJ2-4	CASSMSGQGVSKNIQYF	TGTGCCAGTAGTATGTCGGGACAGGGGGTGTCCAAAAACATTCAGTACTTC
NA	TRBV27	NA	TRBJ2-7	CASSLSPLFYEQYF	TGTGCCAGCAGTTTATCGCCCCTGTTCTACGAGCAGTACTTC
NA	TRBV5-6	NA	TRBJ2-4	CASSLGTIAKNIQYF	TGTGCCAGCAGCTTGGGCACAATAGCCAAAAACATTCAGTACTTC
NA	TRBV5-4	NA	TRBJ1-2	CASRSLTDLYGYTF	TGTGCCAGCCGCTCGTTGACGGATCTTTATGGCTACACCTTC
once	TRBV5-4	TRBD2	TRBJ2-7	CASSLGDYYEQYF	TGTGCCAGCAGCTTAGGGGACTACTACGAGCAGTACTTC
few	TRBV18	NA	TRBJ2-5	CASSPYQGVEETQYF	TGTGCCAGCTCACCCTACCAGGGAGTCGAGGAGACCCAGTACTTC
NA	TRBV9	TRBD2	TRBJ2-2	CASSAGRTSANTGELFF	TGTGCCAGCAGCGCCGGTCGGACTAGCGCGAACACCGGGGAGCTGTTTTTT
NA	TRBV14	NA	TRBJ2-2	CASSWTGREDTGELFF	TGTGCCAGCAGTTGGACAGGGAGGGAGGACACCGGGGAGCTGTTTTTT
many	TRBV2	TRBD2	TRBJ2-5	CASGRLAGSRETQYF	TGTGCCAGCGGGAGACTAGCGGGGTCGCGGGAGACCCAGTACTTC
NA	TRBV10-3	TRBD1	TRBJ2-2	CAIRGQGEAGELFF	TGTGCCATCAGGGGACAGGGGGAGGCCGGGGAGCTGTTTTTT
NA	TRBV7-2	NA	TRBJ2-1	CASSLTHPGISYNEQFF	TGTGCCAGCAGCTTAACCCACCCCGGGATCTCCTACAATGAGCAGTTCTTC
once	TRBV29-1	TRBD1	TRBJ2-7	CSVNTGGLHEQYF	TGCAGCGTGAACACAGGGGGCCTACACGAGCAGTACTTC
NA	TRBV14	NA	TRBJ2-7	CASSQAGDISYEQYF	TGTGCCAGCAGCCAAGCGGGGGATATTAGCTACGAGCAGTACTTC
few	TRBV25-1	NA	TRBJ1-4	CASSESLEKLFF	TGTGCCAGCAGTGAATCCCTAGAAAAACTGTTTTTT
NA	TRBV11-1	NA	TRBJ2-7	CASSPPSGEQYF	TGTGCCAGCAGCCCGCCTTCGGGGGAGCAGTACTTC
many	TRBV6-4	NA	TRBJ2-3	CASSAGSSTDTQYF	TGTGCCAGCAGTGCCGGGAGCAGCACAGATACGCAGTATTTT
once	TRBV4-3	NA	TRBJ2-7	CASSRRGGLSTYEQYF	TGCGCCAGCAGCCGACGAGGGGGGCTGTCGACCTACGAGCAGTACTTC
few	TRBV2	NA	TRBJ2-7	CASSDDTTGYEQYF	TGTGCCAGCAGTGATGACACCACGGGGTACGAGCAGTACTTC
many	TRBV27	NA	TRBJ2-2	CASSFSTPRFAGELFF	TGTGCCAGCAGTTTTTCGACTCCCAGATTCGCCGGGGAGCTGTTTTTT
NA	TRBV18	TRBD1	TRBJ2-5	CASSPVRGRETQYF	TGTGCCAGCTCACCGGTGAGGGGGCGAGAGACCCAGTACTTC
NA	TRBV11-1	NA	TRBJ2-7	CASSLEASVGSYEQYF	TGTGCCAGCAGCTTAGAAGCTAGCGTAGGATCCTACGAGCAGTACTTC
many	TRBV12-2	NA	TRBJ2-7	CASRSPREGQGASYEQYF	TGTGCAAGTCGCTCCCCTCGGGAAGGGCAGGGGGCTTCCTACGAGCAGTACTTC
NA	TRBV11-2	NA	TRBJ2-7	CASSLTVGDHSYEQYF	TGTGCCAGCAGCTTAACGGTGGGGGACCATTCCTACGAGCAGTACTTC
once	TRBV11-2	TRBD2	TRBJ2-4	CASSRAGATQNIQYF	TGTGCCAGCAGCCGAGCGGGGGCCACCCAAAACATTCAGTACTTC
NA	TRBV7-9	TRBD2	TRBJ2-1	CASSHQLAGGRGEQFF	TGTGCCAGCAGCCACCAACTAGCGGGAGGGCGGGGTGAGCAGTTCTTC
NA	TRBV7-9	TRBD1	TRBJ2-7	CAGQGDSYEQYF	TGTGCCGGGCAGGGGGACTCCTACGAGCAGTACTTC
NA	TRBV5-1	TRBD2	TRBJ2-5	CASSRGLAGGRETQYF	TGCGCCAGCAGCCGGGGACTAGCGGGAGGCCGGGAGACCCAGTACTTC
few	TRBV9	TRBD2	TRBJ2-1	CASSDRTSGTNNEQFF	TGTGCCAGCAGCGACCGAACTAGCGGGACGAACAATGAGCAGTTCTTC
once	TRBV5-1	NA	TRBJ2-7	CASSLESAGYEQYF	TGCGCCAGCAGCTTGGAGTCAGCAGGATACGAGCAGTACTTC
NA	TRBV5-6	NA	TRBJ1-5	CASSLSGYGNQPQHF	TGTGCCAGCAGCTTGTCGGGGTATGGGAATCAGCCCCAGCATTTT
NA	TRBV28	TRBD1	TRBJ2-1	CASSLQGADEQFF	TGTGCCAGCAGTTTACAGGGGGCCGATGAGCAGTTCTTC
many	TRBV4-3	NA	TRBJ2-1	CASSQEPSEAYNEQFF	TGCGCCAGCAGCCAAGAACCTAGCGAGGCCTACAATGAGCAGTTCTTC
NA	TRBV2	TRBD1	TRBJ2-6	CASRGPGTGRSGANVLTF	TGTGCCAGCAGGGGCCCCGGGACAGGGAGGTCCGGGGCCAACGTCCTGACTTTC
few	TRBV7-9	NA	TRBJ2-5	CASRGGETQYF	TGTGCCAGTAGGGGCGGCGAGACCCAGTACTTC
few	TRBV6-1	TRBD1	TRBJ1-4	CASSEGTGGSEKLFF	TGTGCCAGCAGTGAGGGGACAGGGGGGAGTGAAAAACTGTTTTTT